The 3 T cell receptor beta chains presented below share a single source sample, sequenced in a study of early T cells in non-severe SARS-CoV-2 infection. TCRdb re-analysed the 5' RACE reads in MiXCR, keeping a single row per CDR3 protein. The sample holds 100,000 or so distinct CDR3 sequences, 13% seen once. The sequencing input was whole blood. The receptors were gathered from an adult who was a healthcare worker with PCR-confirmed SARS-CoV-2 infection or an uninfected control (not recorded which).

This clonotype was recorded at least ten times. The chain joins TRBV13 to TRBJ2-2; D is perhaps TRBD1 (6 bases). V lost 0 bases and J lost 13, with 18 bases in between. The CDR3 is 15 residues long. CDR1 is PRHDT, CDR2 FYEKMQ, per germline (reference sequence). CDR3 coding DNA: TGTGCCAGCAGCTTAGGAAACAGGGTTAACCGGGTGCTGTTTTTT. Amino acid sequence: CASSLGNRVNRVLFF.

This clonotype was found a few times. The CDR3 loop is CSVPSGGGTNEKLFF. The CDR3 region has the DNA TGCAGTGTCCCATCGGGGGGGGGCACTAATGAAAAACTGTTTTTT. This chain uses TRBV20-1 with TRBJ1-4; possible D gene TRBD1, 6 bases. Germline assignment: CDR1 DFQATT and CDR2 SNEGSKA (reference sequence). Trimming shortened V by 7 bases and J by 2 bases, and 17 bases separated the two germline ends. This CDR3 comprises 15 residues.

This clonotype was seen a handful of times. The CDR3 loop is CSARDPSGRSHYNEQFF. CDR3 bases: TGCAGTGCTAGAGATCCTAGCGGGAGGAGTCACTACAATGAGCAGTTCTTC. The rearrangement links TRBV20-1 to TRBJ2-1; the match to TRBD2 covers 11 bases. The trim removed 0 bases at V and 3 bases at J, leaving 7 bases unmatched. The CDR3 totals 17 residues. CDR1 is DFQATT, CDR2 SNEGSKA, per germline (reference sequence).